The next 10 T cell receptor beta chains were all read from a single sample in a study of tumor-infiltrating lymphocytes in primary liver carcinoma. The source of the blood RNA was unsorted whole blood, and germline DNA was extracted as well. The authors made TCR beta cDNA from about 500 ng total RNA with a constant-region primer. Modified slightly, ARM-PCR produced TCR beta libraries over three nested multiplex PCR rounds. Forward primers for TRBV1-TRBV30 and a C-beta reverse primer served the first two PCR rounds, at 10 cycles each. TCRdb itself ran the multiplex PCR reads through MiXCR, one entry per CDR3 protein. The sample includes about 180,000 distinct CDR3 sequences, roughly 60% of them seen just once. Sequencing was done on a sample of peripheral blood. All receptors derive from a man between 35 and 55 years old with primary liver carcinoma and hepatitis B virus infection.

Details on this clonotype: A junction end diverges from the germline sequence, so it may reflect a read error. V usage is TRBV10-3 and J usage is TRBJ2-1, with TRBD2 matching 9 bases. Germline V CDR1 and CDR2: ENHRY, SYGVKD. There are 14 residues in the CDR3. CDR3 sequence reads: CAISEAGGPDEQLF. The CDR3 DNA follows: TGTGCCATCAGTGAGGCGGGAGGGCCGGATGAGCAGTTATTC.

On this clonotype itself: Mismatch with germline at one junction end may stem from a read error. CDR3 residues: CASSGQGNQPKHF. CDR3 sequence (DNA): TGCGCCAGCTCGGGACAAGGCAATCAGCCCAAGCATTTT. The rearrangement links TRBV10-2 to TRBJ1-5, with TRBD1 as a possible D gene (6 bases). Germline V gene lookup returns CDR1 WSHSY and CDR2 SAAADI. CDR3 length: 13 amino acids.

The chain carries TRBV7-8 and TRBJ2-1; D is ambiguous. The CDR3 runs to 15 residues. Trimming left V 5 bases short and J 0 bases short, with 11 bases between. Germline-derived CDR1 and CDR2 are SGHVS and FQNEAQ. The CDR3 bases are TGTGCCAGCAGCCTGGACCCTGGCTCCTACAATGAGCAGTTCTTC. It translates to CASSLDPGSYNEQFF.

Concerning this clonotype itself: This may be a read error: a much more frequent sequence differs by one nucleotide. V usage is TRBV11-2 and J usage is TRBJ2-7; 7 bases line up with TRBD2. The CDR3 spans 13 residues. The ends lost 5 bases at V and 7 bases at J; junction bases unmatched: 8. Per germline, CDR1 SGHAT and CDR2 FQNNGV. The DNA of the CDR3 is TGTGCCAGCAGCCATCTTCGGGGAGGGGAGCAGTACTTC. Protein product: CASSHLRGGEQYF.

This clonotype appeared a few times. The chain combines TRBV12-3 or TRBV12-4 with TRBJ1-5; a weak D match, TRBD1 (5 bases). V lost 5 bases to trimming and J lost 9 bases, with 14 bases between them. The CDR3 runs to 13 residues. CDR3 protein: CASSPDTQGPQHF. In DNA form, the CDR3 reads TGTGCCAGCAGTCCCGACACCCAGGGGCCCCAGCATTTT.

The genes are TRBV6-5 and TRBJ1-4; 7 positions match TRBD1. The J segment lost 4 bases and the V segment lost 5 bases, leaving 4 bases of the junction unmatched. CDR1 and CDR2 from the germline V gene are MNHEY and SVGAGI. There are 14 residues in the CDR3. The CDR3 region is CASSGTAYNEKLFF. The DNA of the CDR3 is TGTGCCAGCAGTGGGACAGCCTATAATGAAAAACTGTTTTTT.

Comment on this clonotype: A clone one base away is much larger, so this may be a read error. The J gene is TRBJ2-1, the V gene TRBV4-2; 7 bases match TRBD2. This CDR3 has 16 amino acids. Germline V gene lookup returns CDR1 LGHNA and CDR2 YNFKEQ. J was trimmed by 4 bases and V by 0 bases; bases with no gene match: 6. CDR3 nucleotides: TGTGCCAGCAGCCAAGATAGGCCTAGCGGTTACAATGAGCAGTTCTTC. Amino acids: CASSQDRPSGYNEQFF.

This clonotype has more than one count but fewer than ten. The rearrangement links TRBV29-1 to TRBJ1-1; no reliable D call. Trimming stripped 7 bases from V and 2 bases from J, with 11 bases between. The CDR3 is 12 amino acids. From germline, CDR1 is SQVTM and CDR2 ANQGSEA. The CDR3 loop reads CSAEASNTEAFF. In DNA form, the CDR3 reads TGCAGCGCCGAGGCCTCTAACACTGAAGCTTTCTTT.

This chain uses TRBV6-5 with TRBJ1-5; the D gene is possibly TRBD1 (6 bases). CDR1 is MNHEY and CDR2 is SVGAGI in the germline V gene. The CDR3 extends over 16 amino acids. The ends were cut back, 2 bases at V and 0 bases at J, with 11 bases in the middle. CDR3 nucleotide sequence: TGTGCCAGCAGTTACCGGACAGCTCATAGCAATCAGCCCCAGCATTTT. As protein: CASSYRTAHSNQPQHF.

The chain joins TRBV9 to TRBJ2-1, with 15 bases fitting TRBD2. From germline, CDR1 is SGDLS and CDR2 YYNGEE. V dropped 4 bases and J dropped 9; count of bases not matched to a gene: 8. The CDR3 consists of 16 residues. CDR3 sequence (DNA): TGTGCCAGCAGCCCTAGGACTAGCGGGAGGGCCTTTGAGCAGTTCTTC. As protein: CASSPRTSGRAFEQFF.